This TCR beta chain was identified in a study of T cell changes during pregnancy in multiple sclerosis. The method was immunoSEQ multiplex PCR; TCRdb's version includes in-frame clones alone and lacks a portion of them. The data show tens of thousands of clones, 91% seen once. The CDR3 loop spans 13 amino acids. Trimming shortened V by 5 bases and J by 7 bases, and 12 bases separated the two germline ends. Germline V lookup: CDR1 MNHNS, CDR2 SASEGT. Specimen: CD8+ T cells from peripheral blood mononuclear cells, collected before pregnancy. This clonotype originated in a female donor with multiple sclerosis, enrolled in a pregnancy study. This chain connects TRBV6-1 to TRBJ2-4; tentative D call: TRBD1 (7 bases). Here the CDR3 DNA reads TGTGCCAGCAGTACCAGGGGGGAGAACATTCAGTACTTC. Encoded protein: CASSTRGENIQYF.